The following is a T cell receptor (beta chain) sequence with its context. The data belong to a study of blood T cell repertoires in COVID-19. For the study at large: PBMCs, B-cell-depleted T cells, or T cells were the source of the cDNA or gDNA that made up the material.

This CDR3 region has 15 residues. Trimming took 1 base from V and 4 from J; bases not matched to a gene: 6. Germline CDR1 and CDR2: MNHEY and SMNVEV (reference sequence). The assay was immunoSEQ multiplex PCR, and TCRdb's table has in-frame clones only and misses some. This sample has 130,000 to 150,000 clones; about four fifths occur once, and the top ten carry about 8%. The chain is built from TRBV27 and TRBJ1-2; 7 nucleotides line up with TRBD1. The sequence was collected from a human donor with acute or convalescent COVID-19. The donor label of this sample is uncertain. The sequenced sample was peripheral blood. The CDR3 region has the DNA TGTGCCAGCAGTTTATTCCAGGGGGGCGGCTATGGCTACACCTTC. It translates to CASSLFQGGGYGYTF.